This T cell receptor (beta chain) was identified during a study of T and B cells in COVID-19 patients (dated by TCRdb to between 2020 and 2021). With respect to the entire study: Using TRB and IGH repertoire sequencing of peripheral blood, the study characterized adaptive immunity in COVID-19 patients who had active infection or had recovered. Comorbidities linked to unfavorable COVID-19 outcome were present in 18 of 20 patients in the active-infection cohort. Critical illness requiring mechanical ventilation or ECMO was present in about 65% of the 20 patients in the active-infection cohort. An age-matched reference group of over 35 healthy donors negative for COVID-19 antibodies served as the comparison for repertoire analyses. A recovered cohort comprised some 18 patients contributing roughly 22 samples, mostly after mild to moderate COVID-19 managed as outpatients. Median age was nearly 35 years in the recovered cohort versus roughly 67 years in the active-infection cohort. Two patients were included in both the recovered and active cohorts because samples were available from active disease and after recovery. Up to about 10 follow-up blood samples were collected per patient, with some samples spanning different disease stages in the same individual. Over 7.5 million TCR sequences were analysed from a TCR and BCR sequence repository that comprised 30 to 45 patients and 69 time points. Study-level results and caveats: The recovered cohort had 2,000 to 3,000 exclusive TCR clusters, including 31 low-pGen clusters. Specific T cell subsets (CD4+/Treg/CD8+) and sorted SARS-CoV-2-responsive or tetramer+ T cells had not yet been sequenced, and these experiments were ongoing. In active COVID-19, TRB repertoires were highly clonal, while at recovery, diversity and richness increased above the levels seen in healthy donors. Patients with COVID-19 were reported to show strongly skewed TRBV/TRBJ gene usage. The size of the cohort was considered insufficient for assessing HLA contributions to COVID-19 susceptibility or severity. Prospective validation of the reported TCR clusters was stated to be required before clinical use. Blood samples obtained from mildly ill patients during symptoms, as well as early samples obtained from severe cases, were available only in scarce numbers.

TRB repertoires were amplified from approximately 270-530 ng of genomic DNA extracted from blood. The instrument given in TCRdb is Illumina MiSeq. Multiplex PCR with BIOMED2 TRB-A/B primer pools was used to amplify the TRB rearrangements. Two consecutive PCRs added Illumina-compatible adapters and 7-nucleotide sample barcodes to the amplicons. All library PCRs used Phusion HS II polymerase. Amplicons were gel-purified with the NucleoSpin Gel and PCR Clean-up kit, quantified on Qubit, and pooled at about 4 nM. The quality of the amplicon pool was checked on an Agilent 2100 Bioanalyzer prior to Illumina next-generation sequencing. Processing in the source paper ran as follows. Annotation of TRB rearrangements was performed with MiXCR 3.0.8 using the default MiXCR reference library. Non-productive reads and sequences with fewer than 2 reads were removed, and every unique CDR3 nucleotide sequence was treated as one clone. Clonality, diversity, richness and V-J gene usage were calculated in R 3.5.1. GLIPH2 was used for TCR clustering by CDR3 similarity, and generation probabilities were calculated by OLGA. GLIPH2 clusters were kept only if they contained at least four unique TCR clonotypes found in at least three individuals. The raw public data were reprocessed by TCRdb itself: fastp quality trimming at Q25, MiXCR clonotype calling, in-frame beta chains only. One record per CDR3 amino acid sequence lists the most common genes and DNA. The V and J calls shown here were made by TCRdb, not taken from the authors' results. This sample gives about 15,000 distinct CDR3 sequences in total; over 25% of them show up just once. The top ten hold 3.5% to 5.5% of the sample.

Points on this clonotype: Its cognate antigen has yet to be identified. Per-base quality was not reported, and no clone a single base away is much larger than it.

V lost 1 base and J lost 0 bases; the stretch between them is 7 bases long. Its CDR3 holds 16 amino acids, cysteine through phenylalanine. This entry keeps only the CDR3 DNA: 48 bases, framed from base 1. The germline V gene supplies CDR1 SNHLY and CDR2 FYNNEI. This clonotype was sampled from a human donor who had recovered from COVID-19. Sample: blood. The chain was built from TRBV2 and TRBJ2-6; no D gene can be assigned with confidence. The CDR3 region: CASSEGPASGANVLTF. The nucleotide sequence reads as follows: TGTGCCAGCAGTGAAGGTCCAGCCTCTGGGGCCAACGTCCTGACTTTC.